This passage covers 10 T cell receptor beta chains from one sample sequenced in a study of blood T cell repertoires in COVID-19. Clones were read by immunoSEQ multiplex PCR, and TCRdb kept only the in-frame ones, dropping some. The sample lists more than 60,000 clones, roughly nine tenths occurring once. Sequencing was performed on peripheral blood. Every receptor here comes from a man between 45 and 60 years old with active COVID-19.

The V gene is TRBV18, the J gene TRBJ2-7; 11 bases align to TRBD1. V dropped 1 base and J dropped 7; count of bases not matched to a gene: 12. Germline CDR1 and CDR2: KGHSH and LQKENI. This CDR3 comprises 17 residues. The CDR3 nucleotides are TGTGCCAGCTCACCACTCCCCCCCGGACAGGGGGCGAGGGAGCAGTACTTC. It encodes CASSPLPPGQGAREQYF. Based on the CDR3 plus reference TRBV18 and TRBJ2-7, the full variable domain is NAGVMQNPRHLVRRRGQEARLRCSPMKGHSHVYWYRQLPEEGLKFMVYLQKENIIDESGMPKERFSAEFPKEGPSILRIQQVVRGDSAAYFCASSPLPPGQGAREQYFGPGTRLTVT.

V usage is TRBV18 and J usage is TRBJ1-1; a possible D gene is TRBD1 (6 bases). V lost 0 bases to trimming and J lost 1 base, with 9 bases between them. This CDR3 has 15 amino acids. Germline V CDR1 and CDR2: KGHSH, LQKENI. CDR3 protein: CASSPPARGNTEAFF. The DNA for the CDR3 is TGTGCCAGCTCACCACCGGCCAGGGGGAACACTGAAGCTTTCTTT.

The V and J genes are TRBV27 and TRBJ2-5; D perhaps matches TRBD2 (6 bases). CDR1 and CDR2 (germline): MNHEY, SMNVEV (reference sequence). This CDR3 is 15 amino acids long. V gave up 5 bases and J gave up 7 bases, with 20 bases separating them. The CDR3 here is CASSPSAGYAGTQYF. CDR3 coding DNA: TGTGCCAGCAGTCCATCTGCGGGGTACGCGGGGACCCAGTACTTC.

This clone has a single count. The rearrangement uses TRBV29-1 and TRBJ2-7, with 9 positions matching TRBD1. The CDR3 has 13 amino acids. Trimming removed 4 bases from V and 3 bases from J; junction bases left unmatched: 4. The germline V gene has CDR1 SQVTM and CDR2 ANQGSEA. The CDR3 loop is CSVGGQGHYEQYF. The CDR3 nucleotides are TGCAGCGTTGGAGGACAGGGGCACTACGAGCAGTACTTC.

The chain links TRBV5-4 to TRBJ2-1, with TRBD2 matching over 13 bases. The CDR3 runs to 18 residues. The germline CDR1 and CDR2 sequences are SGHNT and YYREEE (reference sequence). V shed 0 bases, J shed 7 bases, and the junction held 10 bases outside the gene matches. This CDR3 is CASSLGLQPGLAGNEQFF. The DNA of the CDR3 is TGTGCCAGCAGCTTGGGCCTACAACCGGGACTAGCGGGAAATGAGCAGTTCTTC.

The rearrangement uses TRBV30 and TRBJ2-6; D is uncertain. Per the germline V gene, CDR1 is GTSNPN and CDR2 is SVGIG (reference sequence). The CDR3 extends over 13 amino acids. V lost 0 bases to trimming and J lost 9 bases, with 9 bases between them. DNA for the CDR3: TGTGCCTGGAGTGTACTCTCCGGCAACGTCCTGACTTTC. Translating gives CAWSVLSGNVLTF.

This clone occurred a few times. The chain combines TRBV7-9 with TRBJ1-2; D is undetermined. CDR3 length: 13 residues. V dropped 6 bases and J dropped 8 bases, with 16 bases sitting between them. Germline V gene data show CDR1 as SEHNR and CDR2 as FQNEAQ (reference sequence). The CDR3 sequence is CASSPRGSFGYTF. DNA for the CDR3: TGTGCCAGCAGTCCCCGAGGGTCTTTCGGCTACACCTTC.

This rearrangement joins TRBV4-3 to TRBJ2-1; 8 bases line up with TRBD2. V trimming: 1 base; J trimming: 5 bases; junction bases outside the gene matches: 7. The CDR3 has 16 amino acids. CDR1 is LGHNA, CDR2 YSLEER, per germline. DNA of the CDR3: TGCGCCAGCAGCCAAGCCCCCGGGACTAGGAACAATGAGCAGTTCTTC. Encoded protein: CASSQAPGTRNNEQFF.

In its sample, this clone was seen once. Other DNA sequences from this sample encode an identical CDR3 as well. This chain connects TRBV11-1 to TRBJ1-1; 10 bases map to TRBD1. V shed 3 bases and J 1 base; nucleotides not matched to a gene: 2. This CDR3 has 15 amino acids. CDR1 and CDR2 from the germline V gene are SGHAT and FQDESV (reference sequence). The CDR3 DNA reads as TGTGCCAGCAGCTTGGGGGACAGGGGGAACACTGAAGCTTTCTTT. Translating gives CASSLGDRGNTEAFF.

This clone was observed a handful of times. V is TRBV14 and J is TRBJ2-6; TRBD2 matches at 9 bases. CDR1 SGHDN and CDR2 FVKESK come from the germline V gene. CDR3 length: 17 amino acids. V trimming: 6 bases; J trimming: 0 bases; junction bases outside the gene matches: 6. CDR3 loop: CASRLAGASSGANVLTF. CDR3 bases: TGTGCCAGCAGACTAGCGGGTGCGAGCTCTGGGGCCAACGTCCTGACTTTC.